This TCR beta chain was recorded in a study of technical replicates of blood from a few donors. V lost 3 bases, J lost 1 base, and 6 bases lay in between. This CDR3 contains 13 residues. Germline CDR1 and CDR2: MGHRA and YSYEKL. The repertoire was sequenced with immunoSEQ multiplex PCR; TCRdb's copy has only in-frame clones and lacks some. The repertoire has approximately 88,000 clones, about 96% of them found once; the top ten carry around 0.31%. The sample comprised T cells isolated from PBMCs. V usage is TRBV4-1 and J usage is TRBJ1-1, with no clear D. This clonotype was sampled from a human donor in good health. DNA of the CDR3: TGCGCCAGCAGCCATCTCCCGAACACTGAAGCTTTCTTT. Protein: CASSHLPNTEAFF.